A selection of T cell receptor beta chains follows, all from one sample in a study of T-cell reconstitution after alpha-beta-depleted transplantation in children. One entry per CDR3 protein, called by TCRdb with MiXCR from the PCR reads. The repertoire holds hundreds of thousands of distinct CDR3 sequences, 24% seen once, with about 5% in the top ten. This sample comprised PBMCs, mostly from graft donor cells, obtained 360 days after TCRalphabeta/CD19-depleted stem cell transplant. The receptors were sampled from a female patient between 2 and 15 years old who had a stem cell transplant for congenital amegakaryocytic thrombocytopenia, so the T cells may come from the graft donor. Each CDR3 is given with its conserved first and last residue. D genes are given only for firm matches. Size is omitted from some rows. Given values are once, few, many or a class for expanded clones.

>TRBV12-3/TRBV12-4|TRBD1|NA|TRBJ2-7
TGTGCCAGCAGTTCACTACCGCCAGGGGGACCCGAGCAGTACTTC
CASSSLPPGGPEQYF
>TRBV20-1|NA|many|TRBJ2-1
TGCAGTGCTGACCGGGGGCCTCCCTACAATGAGCAGTTCTTC
CSADRGPPYNEQFF
>TRBV6-5|NA|NA|TRBJ1-4
TGTGCCAGCAGTTACCAGGGGACTAATGAAAAACTGTTTTTT
CASSYQGTNEKLFF
>TRBV6-2/TRBV6-3|TRBD2|few|TRBJ2-2
TGTGCCAGCTGTAGCGGGAGTCTCGGGGAGCTGTTTTTT
CASCSGSLGELFF
>TRBV28|TRBD2|many|TRBJ2-5
TGTGCCAGCCAGAAACTAGCGGGGAGGGGACCCCAAGAGACCCAGTACTTC
CASQKLAGRGPQETQYF
>TRBV6-2/TRBV6-3|TRBD1|NA|TRBJ2-1
TGTGCCAGCAGTTACGGTGTAGGGGGCTTTTACAATGAGCAGTTCTTC
CASSYGVGGFYNEQFF
>TRBV4-3|TRBD2|NA|TRBJ2-3
TGCGCCAGCAGCCAAGATCCGGCGGGAGTTGGAGATACGCAGTATTTT
CASSQDPAGVGDTQYF
>TRBV7-2|NA|few|TRBJ2-2
TGTGCCAGCAGCTTAAGGACAGCGGGTGGGGAGCTGTTTTTT
CASSLRTAGGELFF
>TRBV5-5|TRBD1|NA|TRBJ1-1
TGTGCCAGCAGCTTGATGCAGGGGGCGAGGGGGGTGAACACTGAAGCTTTCTTT
CASSLMQGARGVNTEAFF
>TRBV5-1|TRBD1|NA|TRBJ2-7
TGCGCCAGCAGACCGACACAGGGGGCCCGAAGAGAAAAGCAGTACTTC
CASRPTQGARREKQYF
>TRBV7-9|TRBD1|few|TRBJ1-1
TGTGCCAGCAGCCGGGACAGGGGGAACACTGAAGCTTTCTTT
CASSRDRGNTEAFF
>TRBV4-1|TRBD1|few|TRBJ1-4
TGCGCCAGCAGCCAAGACAGGGGGCGAGATGAAAAACTGTTTTTT
CASSQDRGRDEKLFF
>TRBV11-2|NA|NA|TRBJ2-1
TGTGCCAGCGGCCTAGTTGGGGGGAGTTACAATGAGCAGTTCTTC
CASGLVGGSYNEQFF
>TRBV5-6|TRBD2|many|TRBJ2-5
TGTGCCAGCAGCTTAGGGACTAGCGGCCTCCAGTACTTC
CASSLGTSGLQYF
>TRBV7-9|NA|NA|TRBJ2-7
TGTGCCAGCAGCTTAATTGGACCGGGTGGGGAGCAGTACTTC
CASSLIGPGGEQYF
>TRBV5-1|NA|NA|TRBJ2-1
TGCGCCAGCAGCCCCACTAGTAGCTCCTACAATGAGCAGTTCTTC
CASSPTSSSYNEQFF
>TRBV6-2/TRBV6-3|NA|few|TRBJ1-2
TGTGCCAGCAGCAACCCCCACAGGCCTGCTAACTATGGCTACACCTTC
CASSNPHRPANYGYTF
>TRBV12-3/TRBV12-4|TRBD1|NA|TRBJ2-3
TGTGCCAGCAGCCACCTCGACAGGGACGGCGGTACGCAGTATTTT
CASSHLDRDGGTQYF
>TRBV10-2|TRBD2|many|TRBJ2-7
TGCGCCAGCAGGAGACTAGCGGGGGTGTCCTACGAGCAGTACTTC
CASRRLAGVSYEQYF
>TRBV6-2/TRBV6-3|NA|NA|TRBJ2-7
TGTGCCAGCAGCAGTCCGGGCACCTGGGGGTTCGAGCAGTACTTC
CASSSPGTWGFEQYF
>TRBV5-1|NA|NA|TRBJ2-2
TGCGCCAGCAGCCCTATGGTTCAGGGCGGGGAGCTGTTTTTT
CASSPMVQGGELFF
>TRBV5-1|NA|few|TRBJ2-1
TGCGCCAGCAGCTTAGGGGACTCTTACAATGAGCAGTTCTTC
CASSLGDSYNEQFF
>TRBV27|TRBD2|many|TRBJ2-1
TGTGCCAGCAGTTTTGGGACTAGCGGGAGCAATGAGCAGTTCTTC
CASSFGTSGSNEQFF
>TRBV12-3/TRBV12-4|NA|once|TRBJ1-1
TGTGCCAGCAGTTTAATGGGAAACACTGAAGCTTTCTTT
CASSLMGNTEAFF
>TRBV18|TRBD2|NA|TRBJ2-1
TGTGCCAGCTCCCAAGCCTTCAGCGGGGGCCTGTACAATGAGCAGTTCTTC
CASSQAFSGGLYNEQFF
>TRBV9|NA|NA|TRBJ2-1
TGTGCCAGCAGCGGGAGGGGATCCTACAATGAGCAGTTCTTC
CASSGRGSYNEQFF
>TRBV18|NA|many|TRBJ2-5
TGTGCCAGCTCCCCCAGCCAGTTCCAAGAGACCCAGTACTTC
CASSPSQFQETQYF
>TRBV10-3|NA|NA|TRBJ2-3
TGTGCCATCAGTGAGGAGGTCAGGACAGATACGCAGTATTTT
CAISEEVRTDTQYF
>TRBV5-1|NA|few|TRBJ1-1
TGCGCCAGCAGCTCCTACAGAGGAGACACTGAAGCTTTCTTT
CASSSYRGDTEAFF
>TRBV5-1|NA|many|TRBJ2-7
TGCGCCAGCAGCTTGGCCGGGTCCTCCTACGAGCAGTACTTC
CASSLAGSSYEQYF
>TRBV25-1|TRBD2|NA|TRBJ2-7
TGTGCCAGCAGTGAAACGACGACTAGCTTTAGGGACGAGCAGTACTTC
CASSETTTSFRDEQYF
>TRBV7-9|NA|NA|TRBJ2-7
TGTGCCAGCAGCTTAGATAGGACTACCTACGAGCAGTACTTC
CASSLDRTTYEQYF
>TRBV12-3/TRBV12-4|NA|many|TRBJ2-5
TGTGCCAGCAGTTATGACCCCGAGATGGAGACCCAGTACTTC
CASSYDPEMETQYF
>TRBV12-3/TRBV12-4|TRBD1|many|TRBJ2-1
TGTGCCAGCAGTTATGGGACAGGGGGAAGGGAGCAGTTCTTC
CASSYGTGGREQFF
>TRBV7-8|TRBD1|NA|TRBJ1-5
TGTGCCAGCAGCTTAGAGGGACAGGGTAGCAATCAGCCCCAGCATTTT
CASSLEGQGSNQPQHF
>TRBV5-6|TRBD1|many|TRBJ1-5
TGTGCCAGCAGCAAGAGACAGGGGGCAACCCAGCATTTT
CASSKRQGATQHF
>TRBV2|NA|few|TRBJ1-2
TGTGCCAGCAATCTACAGACAGGCAACTATGGCTACACCTTC
CASNLQTGNYGYTF
>TRBV2|NA|NA|TRBJ2-6
TGTGCCAGCAAGGCCGTTACTGGGGCCAACGTCCTGACTTTC
CASKAVTGANVLTF
>TRBV5-8|NA|once|TRBJ1-5
TGTGCCAGCAGCTTCGATGGAGGGAACTATCAGCCCCAGCATTTT
CASSFDGGNYQPQHF
>TRBV18|NA|NA|TRBJ2-2
TGTGCCAGCTCACTTCGGACAGTTCTCACCGGGGAGCTGTTTTTT
CASSLRTVLTGELFF
>TRBV28|NA|few|TRBJ2-7
TGTGCCAGCGAGACCGCAGGCAATATCTACGAGCAGTACTTC
CASETAGNIYEQYF
>TRBV4-1|TRBD2|few|TRBJ2-3
TGCGCCAGCAGCCACAGCGGGGGGCCATGGACGCAGTATTTT
CASSHSGGPWTQYF
>TRBV12-3/TRBV12-4|TRBD1|few|TRBJ2-3
TGTGCCAGCAAGGGACAGAACACAGATACGCAGTATTTT
CASKGQNTDTQYF
>TRBV3-1|TRBD1|NA|TRBJ2-5
TGTGCCAGCAGCGGGGTCCGGGGACAGGTGCAAGAGACCCAGTACTTC
CASSGVRGQVQETQYF
>TRBV29-1|TRBD2|NA|TRBJ2-1
TGCAGCGTTGTCCGCCTAGCGGGAGTGGGGAATGAGCAGTTCTTC
CSVVRLAGVGNEQFF
>TRBV6-2/TRBV6-3|NA|NA|TRBJ2-5
TGTGCCAGCAGCCGGGCCTCCGGGGTGTACTTC
CASSRASGVYF
>TRBV28|TRBD1|few|TRBJ1-5
TGTGCCAGCAGTCCGTCAGGGGGGGATCAGCCCCAGCATTTT
CASSPSGGDQPQHF
>TRBV12-3/TRBV12-4|NA|few|TRBJ2-7
TGTGCCAGCAGCCCCGGACAATATACGAGGCAGTACTTC
CASSPGQYTRQYF
>TRBV6-1|NA|NA|TRBJ2-7
TGTGCCAGCAGAAGAAGCCTAGCGCCAACTCCCTACGAGCAGTACTTC
CASRRSLAPTPYEQYF
>TRBV12-3/TRBV12-4|NA|few|TRBJ1-1
TGTGCCAGCAGTTTCCAAATCCGTGGGGAAGCTTTCTTT
CASSFQIRGEAFF
>TRBV25-1|NA|few|TRBJ1-1
TGTGCCAGCAGTGAATGGGGGGCGGACACTGAAGCTTTCTTT
CASSEWGADTEAFF
>TRBV4-2|TRBD2|NA|TRBJ2-7
TGTGCCAGCAGCCAAAATAGCGGGGCCGGCTACGAGCAGTACTTC
CASSQNSGAGYEQYF
>TRBV4-2|NA|few|TRBJ2-3
TGTGCCAGCAGCCAAGCAGCAGATACGCAGTATTTT
CASSQAADTQYF
>TRBV7-8|TRBD1|many|TRBJ1-6
TGTGCCAGCAGCTTTGCTGGTCTGGGACAGCGCCCTTCACCCCTCCACTTT
CASSFAGLGQRPSPLHF
>TRBV20-1|NA|NA|TRBJ2-1
TGCAGTGCTAGATTTGCCTTGGATGAGCAGTTCTTC
CSARFALDEQFF
>TRBV7-9|TRBD2|many|TRBJ2-5
TGTGCCAGCAGCAAACTAGCGGGAGTAGTGGAGACCCAGTACTTC
CASSKLAGVVETQYF
>TRBV7-9|NA|few|TRBJ2-7
TGTGCCAGCAGCCCAACGCCGCCCGGTGGTCCCTACGAGCAGTACTTC
CASSPTPPGGPYEQYF